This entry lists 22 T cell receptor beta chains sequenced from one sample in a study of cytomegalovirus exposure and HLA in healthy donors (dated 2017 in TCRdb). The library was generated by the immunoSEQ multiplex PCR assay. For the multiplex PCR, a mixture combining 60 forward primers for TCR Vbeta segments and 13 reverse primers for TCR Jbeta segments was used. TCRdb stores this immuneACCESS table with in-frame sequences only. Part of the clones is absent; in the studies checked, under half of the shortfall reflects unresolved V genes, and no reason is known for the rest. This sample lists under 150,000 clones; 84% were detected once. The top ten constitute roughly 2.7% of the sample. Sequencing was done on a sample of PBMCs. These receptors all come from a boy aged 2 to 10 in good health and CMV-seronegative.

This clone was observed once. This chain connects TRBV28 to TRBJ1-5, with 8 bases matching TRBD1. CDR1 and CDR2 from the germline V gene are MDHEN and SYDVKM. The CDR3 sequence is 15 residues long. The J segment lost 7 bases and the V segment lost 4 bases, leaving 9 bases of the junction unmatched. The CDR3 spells CASSYLTRGPQPQHF. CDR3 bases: TGTGCCAGCAGTTACCTCACCAGGGGGCCGCAGCCCCAGCATTTT.

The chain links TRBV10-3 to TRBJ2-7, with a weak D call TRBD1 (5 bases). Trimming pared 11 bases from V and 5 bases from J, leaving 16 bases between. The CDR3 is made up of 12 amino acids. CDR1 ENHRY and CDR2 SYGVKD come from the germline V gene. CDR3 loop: CAGGATRHEQYF. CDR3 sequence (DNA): TGTGCCGGTGGGGCGACCCGTCACGAGCAGTACTTC.

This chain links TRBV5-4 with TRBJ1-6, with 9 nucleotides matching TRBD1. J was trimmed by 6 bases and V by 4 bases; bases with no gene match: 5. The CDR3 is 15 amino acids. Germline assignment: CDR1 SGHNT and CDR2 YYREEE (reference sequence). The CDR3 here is CASSRWDRANSPLHF. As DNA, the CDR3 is TGTGCCAGCAGCAGATGGGACAGGGCTAATTCACCCCTCCACTTT.

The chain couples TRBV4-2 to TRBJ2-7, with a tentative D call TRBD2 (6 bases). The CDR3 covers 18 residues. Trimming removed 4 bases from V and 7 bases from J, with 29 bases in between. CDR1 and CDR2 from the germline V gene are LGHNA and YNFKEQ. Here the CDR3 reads CASSPNFTGRGVAREQYF. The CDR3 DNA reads TGTGCCAGCAGCCCGAACTTCACGGGTCGCGGGGTAGCGAGAGAGCAGTACTTC.

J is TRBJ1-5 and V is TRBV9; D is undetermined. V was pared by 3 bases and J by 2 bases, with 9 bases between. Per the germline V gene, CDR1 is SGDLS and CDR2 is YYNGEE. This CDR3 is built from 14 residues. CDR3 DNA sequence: TGTGCCAGCAGCGCGGAGGCAGGCAATCAGCCCCAGCATTTT. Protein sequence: CASSAEAGNQPQHF.

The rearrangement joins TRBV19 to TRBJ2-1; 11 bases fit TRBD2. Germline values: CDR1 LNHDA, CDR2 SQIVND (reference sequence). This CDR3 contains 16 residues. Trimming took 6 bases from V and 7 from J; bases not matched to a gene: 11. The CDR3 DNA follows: TGTGCCAGTAGCTCACTAGCGGGAGAGGTAAGGAATGAGCAGTTCTTC. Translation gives CASSSLAGEVRNEQFF. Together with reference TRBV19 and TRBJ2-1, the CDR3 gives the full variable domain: DGGITQSPKYLFRKEGQNVTLSCEQNLNHDAMYWYRQDPGQGLRLIYYSQIVNDFQKGDIAEGYSVSREKKESFPLTVTSAQKNPTAFYLCASSSLAGEVRNEQFFGPGTRLTVL.

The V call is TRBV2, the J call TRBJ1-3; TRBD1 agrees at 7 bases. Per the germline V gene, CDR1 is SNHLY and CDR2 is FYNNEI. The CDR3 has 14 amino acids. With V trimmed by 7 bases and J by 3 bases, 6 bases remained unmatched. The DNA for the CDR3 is TGTGCCAGCATTATGGACAGGAGTGGAAACACCATATATTTT. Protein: CASIMDRSGNTIYF.

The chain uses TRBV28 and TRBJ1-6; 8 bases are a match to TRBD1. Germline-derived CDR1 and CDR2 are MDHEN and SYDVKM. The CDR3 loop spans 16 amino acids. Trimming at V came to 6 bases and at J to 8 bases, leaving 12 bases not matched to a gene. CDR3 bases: TGTGCCAGCAGCCTACCTCGACAGGGGAGGTATTCACCCCTCCACTTT. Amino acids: CASSLPRQGRYSPLHF.

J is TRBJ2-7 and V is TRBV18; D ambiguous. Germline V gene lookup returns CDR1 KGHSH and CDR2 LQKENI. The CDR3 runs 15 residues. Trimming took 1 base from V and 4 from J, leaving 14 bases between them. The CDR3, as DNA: TGTGCCAGCTCACCACGAATAGTCCGAGTGTACGAGCAGTACTTC. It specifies CASSPRIVRVYEQYF.

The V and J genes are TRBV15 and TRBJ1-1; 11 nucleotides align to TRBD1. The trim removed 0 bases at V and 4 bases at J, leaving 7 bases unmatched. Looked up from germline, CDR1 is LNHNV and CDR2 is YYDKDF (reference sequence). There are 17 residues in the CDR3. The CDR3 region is CATSRDWAGQGATEAFF. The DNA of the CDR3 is TGTGCCACCAGCAGAGATTGGGCCGGACAGGGGGCCACTGAAGCTTTCTTT.

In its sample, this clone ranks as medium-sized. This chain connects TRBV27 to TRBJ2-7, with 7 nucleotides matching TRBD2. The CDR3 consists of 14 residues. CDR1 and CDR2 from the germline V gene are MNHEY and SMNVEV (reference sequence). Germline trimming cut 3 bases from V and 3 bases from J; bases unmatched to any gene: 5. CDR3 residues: CASSLQGGNYEQYF. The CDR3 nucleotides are TGTGCCAGCAGTTTGCAGGGAGGGAACTACGAGCAGTACTTC.

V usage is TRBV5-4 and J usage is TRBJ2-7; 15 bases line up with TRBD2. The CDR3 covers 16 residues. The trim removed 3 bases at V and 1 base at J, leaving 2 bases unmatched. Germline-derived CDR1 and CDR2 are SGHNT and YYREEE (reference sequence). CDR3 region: CASSYGLAGGSYEQYF. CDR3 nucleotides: TGTGCCAGCAGCTACGGACTAGCGGGGGGGTCCTACGAGCAGTACTTC.

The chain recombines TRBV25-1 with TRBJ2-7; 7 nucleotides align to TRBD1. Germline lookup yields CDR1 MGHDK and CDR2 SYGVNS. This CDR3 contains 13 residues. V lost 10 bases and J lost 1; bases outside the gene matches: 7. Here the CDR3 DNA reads TGTGCCACAGGCCGGGACAGATCCTACGAGCAGTACTTC. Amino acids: CATGRDRSYEQYF.

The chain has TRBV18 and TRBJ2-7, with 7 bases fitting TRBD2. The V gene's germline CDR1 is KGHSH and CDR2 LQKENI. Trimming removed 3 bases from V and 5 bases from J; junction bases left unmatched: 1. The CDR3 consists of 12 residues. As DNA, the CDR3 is TGTGCCAGCTCACCTCGGGGGGACGAGCAGTACTTC. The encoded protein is CASSPRGDEQYF.

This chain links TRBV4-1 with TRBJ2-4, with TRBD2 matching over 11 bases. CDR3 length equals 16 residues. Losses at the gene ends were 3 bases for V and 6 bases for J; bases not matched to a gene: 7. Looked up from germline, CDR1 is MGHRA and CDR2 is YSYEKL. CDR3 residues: CASSHGGGTSGNIQYF. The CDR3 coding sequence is TGCGCCAGCAGCCATGGAGGGGGGACTAGCGGAAACATTCAGTACTTC.

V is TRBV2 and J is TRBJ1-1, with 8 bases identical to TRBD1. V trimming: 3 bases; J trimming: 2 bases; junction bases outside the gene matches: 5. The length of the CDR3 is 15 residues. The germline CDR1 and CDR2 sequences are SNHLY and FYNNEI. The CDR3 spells CASSDATGANTEAFF. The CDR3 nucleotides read TGTGCCAGCAGTGATGCGACAGGGGCCAACACTGAAGCTTTCTTT.

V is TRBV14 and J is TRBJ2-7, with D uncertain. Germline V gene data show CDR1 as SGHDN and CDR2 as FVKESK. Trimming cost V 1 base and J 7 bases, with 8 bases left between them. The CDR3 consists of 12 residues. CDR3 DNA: TGTGCCAGCAGCCAAGCGCCTCGGGAGCAGTACTTC. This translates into CASSQAPREQYF.

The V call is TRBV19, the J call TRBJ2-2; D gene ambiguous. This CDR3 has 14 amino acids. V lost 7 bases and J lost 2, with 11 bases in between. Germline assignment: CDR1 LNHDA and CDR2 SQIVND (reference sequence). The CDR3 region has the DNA TGTGCCAGTAATGCTCAGGTTAACACCGGGGAGCTGTTTTTT. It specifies CASNAQVNTGELFF.

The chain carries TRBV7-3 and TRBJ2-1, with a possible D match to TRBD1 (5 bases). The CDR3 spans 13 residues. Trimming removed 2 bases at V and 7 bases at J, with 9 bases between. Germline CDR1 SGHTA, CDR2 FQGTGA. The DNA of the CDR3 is TGTGCCAGCAGCTTACAGGGCAAAAATGAGCAGTTCTTC. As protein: CASSLQGKNEQFF. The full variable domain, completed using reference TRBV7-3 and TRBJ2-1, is GAGVSQTPSNKVTEKGKYVELRCDPISGHTALYWYRQSLGQGPEFLIYFQGTGAADDSGLPNDRFFAVRPEGSVSTLKIQRTERGDSAVYLCASSLQGKNEQFFGPGTRLTVL.

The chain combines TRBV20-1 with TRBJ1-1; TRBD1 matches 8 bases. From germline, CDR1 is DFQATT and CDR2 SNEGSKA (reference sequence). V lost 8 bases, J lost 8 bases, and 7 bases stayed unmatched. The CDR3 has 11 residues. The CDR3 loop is CSYRDRKEAFF. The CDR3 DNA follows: TGCAGTTACCGGGACAGGAAAGAAGCTTTCTTT.

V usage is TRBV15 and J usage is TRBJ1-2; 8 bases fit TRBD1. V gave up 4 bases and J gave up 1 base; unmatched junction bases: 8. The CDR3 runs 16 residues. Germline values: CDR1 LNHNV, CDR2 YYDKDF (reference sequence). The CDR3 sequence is CATSILMGQVNYGYTF. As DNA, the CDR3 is TGTGCCACCAGCATATTAATGGGACAGGTTAACTATGGCTACACCTTC.

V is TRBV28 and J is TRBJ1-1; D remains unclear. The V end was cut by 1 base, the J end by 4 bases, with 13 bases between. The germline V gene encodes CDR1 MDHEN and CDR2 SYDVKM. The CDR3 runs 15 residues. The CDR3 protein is CASSLSGRARTEAFF. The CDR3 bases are TGTGCCAGCAGTTTATCGGGGAGGGCCCGCACTGAAGCTTTCTTT.